This T cell receptor (beta chain) was retrieved from a study of cytomegalovirus exposure and HLA in healthy donors. Whole-study findings and limits: A later analysis found most CMV-associated TCR beta chains apparently HLA-restricted. Among TCR beta chains, those listed as cytomegalovirus-associated numbered some 170. Later examination showed HLA-associated TCR beta chains had greater clonal expansion than equally common others.

CDR1 is SQVTM, CDR2 ANQGSEA, per germline. This CDR3 has 13 amino acids. The J segment lost 10 bases and the V segment lost 6 bases, leaving 7 bases of the junction unmatched. PCR was performed using 60 Vbeta and 13 Jbeta primers. Here immunoSEQ multiplex PCR was the method, and the copy in TCRdb shows in-frame clones only, minus some. This repertoire shows roughly 150,000 clones, approximately 82% found once; its top ten account for around 11%. This clone was seen a few times. Its antigen remains unknown. The chain couples TRBV29-1 to TRBJ2-1, with 12 bases lining up with TRBD2. The origin of this receptor is a man aged 18-30 years in good health and CMV-seropositive. Sequencing input: PBMCs. Here the CDR3 reads CSVPRTSGIEQFF. CDR3 sequence (DNA): TGCAGCGTACCCCGGACTAGCGGGATAGAGCAGTTCTTC.